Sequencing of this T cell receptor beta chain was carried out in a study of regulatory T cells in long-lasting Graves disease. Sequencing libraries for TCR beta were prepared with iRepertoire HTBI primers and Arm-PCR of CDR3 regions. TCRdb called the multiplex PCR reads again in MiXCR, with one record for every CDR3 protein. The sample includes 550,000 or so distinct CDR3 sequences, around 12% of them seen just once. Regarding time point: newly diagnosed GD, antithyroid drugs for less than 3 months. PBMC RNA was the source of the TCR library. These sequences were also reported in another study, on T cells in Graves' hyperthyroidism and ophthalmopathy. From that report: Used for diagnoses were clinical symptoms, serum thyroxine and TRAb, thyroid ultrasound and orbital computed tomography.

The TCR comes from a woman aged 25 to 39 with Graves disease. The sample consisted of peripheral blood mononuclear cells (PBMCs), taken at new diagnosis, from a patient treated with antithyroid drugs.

In DNA form, the CDR3 reads TGTGCCAGCAGCGGAGGGGCCGGGGGGTATGAGCAGTTCTTC. Encoded protein: CASSGGAGGYEQFF. This chain connects TRBV9 to TRBJ2-1; TRBD2 matches at 7 bases. Germline V gives CDR1 SGDLS, CDR2 YYNGEE. V gave up 3 bases and J gave up 8 bases; unmatched junction bases: 8. The CDR3 is 14 residues long. The full variable domain, its missing parts supplied by reference TRBV9 and TRBJ2-1, is DSGVTQTPKHLITATGQRVTLRCSPRSGDLSVYWYQQSLDQGLQFLIQYYNGEERAKGNILERFSAQQFPDLHSELNLSSLELGDSALYFCASSGGAGGYEQFFGPGTRLTVL.